This TCR beta chain was documented in a study of intratumoral heterogeneity in liver cancer. The study's findings and limits: In each patient, region a exceeded region b in unique T-cell expansions.

The method was immunoSEQ multiplex PCR; TCRdb's version includes in-frame clones alone and lacks a portion of them. Here the sample spans a few thousand clones, about 47% being singletons. Germline CDR1 and CDR2: SEHNR and FQNEAQ (reference sequence). The ends were cut back, 1 base at V and 6 bases at J, with 10 bases in the middle. The CDR3 length is 13 residues. Turning to this clone: The target antigen is unknown.

Each tumour sample represents a distinct, spatially separated region of the hepatocellular carcinoma nodule. The TCR originated in an older man with hepatocellular carcinoma. The sequenced sample was tumor tissue, obtained before any cancer treatment. The J gene is TRBJ2-7, the V gene TRBV7-9, with a weak D call TRBD2 (6 bases). The CDR3 sequence is CASSLGGVGEQYV. CDR3 nucleotide sequence: TGTGCCAGCAGCTTAGGCGGGGTGGGCGAGCAGTACGTC.